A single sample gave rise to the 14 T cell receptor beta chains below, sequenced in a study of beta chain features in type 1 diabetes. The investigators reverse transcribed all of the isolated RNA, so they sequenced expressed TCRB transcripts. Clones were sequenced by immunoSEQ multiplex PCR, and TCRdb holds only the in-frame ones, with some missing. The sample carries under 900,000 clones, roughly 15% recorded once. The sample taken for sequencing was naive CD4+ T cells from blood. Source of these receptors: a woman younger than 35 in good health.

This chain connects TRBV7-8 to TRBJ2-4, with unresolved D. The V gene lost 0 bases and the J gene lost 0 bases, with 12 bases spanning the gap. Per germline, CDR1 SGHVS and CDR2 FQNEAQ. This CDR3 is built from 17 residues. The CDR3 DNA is TGTGCCAGCAGCTTAGCGTTCGGCGGTGTAGCCAAAAACATTCAGTACTTC. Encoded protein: CASSLAFGGVAKNIQYF. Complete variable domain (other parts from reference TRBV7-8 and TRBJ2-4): GAGVSQSPRYKVAKRGQDVALRCDPISGHVSLFWYQQALGQGPEFLTYFQNEAQLDKSGLPSDRFFAERPEGSVSTLKIQRTQQEDSAVYLCASSLAFGGVAKNIQYFGAGTRLSVL.

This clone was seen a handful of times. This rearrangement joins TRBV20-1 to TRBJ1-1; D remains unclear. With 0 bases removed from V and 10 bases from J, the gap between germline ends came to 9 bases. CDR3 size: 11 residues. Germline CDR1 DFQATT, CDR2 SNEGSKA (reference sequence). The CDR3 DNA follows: TGCAGTGCTAGAGAGCAGTTCCTAGCTTTCTTT. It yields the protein CSAREQFLAFF.

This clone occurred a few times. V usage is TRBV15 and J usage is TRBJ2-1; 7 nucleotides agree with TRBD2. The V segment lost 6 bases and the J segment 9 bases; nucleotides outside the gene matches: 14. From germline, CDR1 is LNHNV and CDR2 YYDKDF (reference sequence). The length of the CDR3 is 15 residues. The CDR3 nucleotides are TGTGCCACCAGGCTTGGGGGGGGAATTCTAATTGAGCAGTTCTTC. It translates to CATRLGGGILIEQFF.

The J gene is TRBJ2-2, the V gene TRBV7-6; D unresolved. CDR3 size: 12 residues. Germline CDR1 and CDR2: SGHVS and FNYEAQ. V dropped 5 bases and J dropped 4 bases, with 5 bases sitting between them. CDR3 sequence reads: CASSPFTGELFF. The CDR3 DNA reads TGTGCCAGCAGCCCTTTCACCGGGGAGCTGTTTTTT.

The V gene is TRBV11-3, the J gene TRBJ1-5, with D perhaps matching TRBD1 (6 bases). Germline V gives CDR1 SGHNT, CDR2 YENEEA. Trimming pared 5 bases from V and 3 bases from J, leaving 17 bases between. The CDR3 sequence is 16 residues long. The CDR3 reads CASSIIPRDNNQPQHF. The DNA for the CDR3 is TGTGCCAGCAGCATAATCCCCCGGGACAACAATCAGCCCCAGCATTTT. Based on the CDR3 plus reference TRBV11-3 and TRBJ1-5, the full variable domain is EAGVVQSPRYKIIEKKQPVAFWCNPISGHNTLYWYLQNLGQGPELLIRYENEEAVDDSQLPKDRFSAERLKGVDSTLKIQPAELGDSAVYLCASSIIPRDNNQPQHFGDGTRLSIL.

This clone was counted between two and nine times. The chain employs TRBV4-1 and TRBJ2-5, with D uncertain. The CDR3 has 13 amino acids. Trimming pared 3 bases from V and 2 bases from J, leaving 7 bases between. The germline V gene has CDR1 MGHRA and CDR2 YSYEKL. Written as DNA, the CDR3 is TGCGCCAGCAGCCATAGCTCACAAGAGACCCAGTACTTC. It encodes CASSHSSQETQYF.

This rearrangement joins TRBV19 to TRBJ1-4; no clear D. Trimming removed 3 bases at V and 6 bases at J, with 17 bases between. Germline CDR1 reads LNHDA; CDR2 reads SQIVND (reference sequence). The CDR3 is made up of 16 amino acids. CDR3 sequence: CASSIGNRAPDEKLFF. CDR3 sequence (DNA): TGTGCCAGTAGTATTGGAAACCGGGCACCCGATGAAAAACTGTTTTTT.

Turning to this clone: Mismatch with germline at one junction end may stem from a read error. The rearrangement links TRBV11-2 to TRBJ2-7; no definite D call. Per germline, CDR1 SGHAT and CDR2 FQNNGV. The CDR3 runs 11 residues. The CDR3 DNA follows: TGTGCCAGCAGCCCCGGTGGCCGGGCGGACTTC. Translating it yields CASSPGGRADF.

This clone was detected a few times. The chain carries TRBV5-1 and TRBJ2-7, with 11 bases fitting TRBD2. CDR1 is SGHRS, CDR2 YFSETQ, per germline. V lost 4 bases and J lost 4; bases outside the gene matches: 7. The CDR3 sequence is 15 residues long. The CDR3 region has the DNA TGCGCCAGCAGCAGTACTAGCGGGAGTAGATACGAGCAGTACTTC. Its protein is CASSSTSGSRYEQYF.

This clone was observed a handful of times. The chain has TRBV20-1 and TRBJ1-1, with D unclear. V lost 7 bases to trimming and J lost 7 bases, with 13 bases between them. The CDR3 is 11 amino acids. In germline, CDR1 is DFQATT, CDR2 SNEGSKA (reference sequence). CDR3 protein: CSVEGSNEAFF. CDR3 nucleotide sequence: TGCAGTGTCGAGGGCTCAAATGAAGCTTTCTTT.

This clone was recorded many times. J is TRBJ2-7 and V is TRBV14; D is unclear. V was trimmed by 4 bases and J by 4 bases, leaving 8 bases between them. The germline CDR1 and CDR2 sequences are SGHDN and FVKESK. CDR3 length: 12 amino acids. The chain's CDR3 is CASSPRGYEQYF. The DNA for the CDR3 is TGTGCCAGCAGCCCAAGAGGTTACGAGCAGTACTTC.

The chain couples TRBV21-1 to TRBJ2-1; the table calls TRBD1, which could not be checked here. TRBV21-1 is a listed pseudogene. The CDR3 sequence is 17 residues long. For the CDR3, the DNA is TGTGCCAGCAGCAAACCCAGACAGGAAGGAAGAGTCAATGAGCAGTTCTTC. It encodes CASSKPRQEGRVNEQFF.

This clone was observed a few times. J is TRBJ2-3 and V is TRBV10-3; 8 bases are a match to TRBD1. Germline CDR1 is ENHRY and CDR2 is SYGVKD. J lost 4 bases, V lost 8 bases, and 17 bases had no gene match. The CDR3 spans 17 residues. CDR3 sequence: CAIRTSRDRGYADTQYF. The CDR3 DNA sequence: TGTGCCATCCGAACGTCTCGCGACAGGGGTTACGCAGATACGCAGTATTTT.

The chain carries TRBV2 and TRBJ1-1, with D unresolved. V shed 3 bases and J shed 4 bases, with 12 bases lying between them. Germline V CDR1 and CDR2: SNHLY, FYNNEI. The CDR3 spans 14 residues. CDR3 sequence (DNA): TGTGCCAGCAGTGAGTCACAGCTGGGCACTGAAGCTTTCTTT. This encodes CASSESQLGTEAFF.